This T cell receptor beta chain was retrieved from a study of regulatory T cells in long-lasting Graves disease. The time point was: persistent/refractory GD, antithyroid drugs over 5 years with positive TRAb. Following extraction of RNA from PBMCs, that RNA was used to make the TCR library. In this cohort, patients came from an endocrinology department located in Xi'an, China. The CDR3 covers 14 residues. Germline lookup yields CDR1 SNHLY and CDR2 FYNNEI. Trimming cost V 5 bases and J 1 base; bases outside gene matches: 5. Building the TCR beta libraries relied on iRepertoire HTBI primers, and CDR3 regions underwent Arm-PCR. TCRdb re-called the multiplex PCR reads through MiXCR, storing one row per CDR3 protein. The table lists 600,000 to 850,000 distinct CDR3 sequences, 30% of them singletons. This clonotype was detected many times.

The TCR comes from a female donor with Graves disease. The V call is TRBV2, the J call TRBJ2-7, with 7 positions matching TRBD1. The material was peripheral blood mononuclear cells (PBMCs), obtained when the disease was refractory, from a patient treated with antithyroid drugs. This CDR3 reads CASSSDRVSYEQYF. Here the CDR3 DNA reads TGTGCCAGCAGTTCCGACAGGGTATCCTACGAGCAGTACTTC.